This T cell receptor beta chain was identified in a study of spatial heterogeneity in lung cancer. Time point here: sample taken at primary tumor resection. This CDR3 comprises 15 residues. After removal of 5 bases from V and 6 bases from J, the junction contained 11 bases not matched to a gene. Germline V gene data show CDR1 as LGHNA and CDR2 as YNFKEQ. This clonotype was recorded at least ten times. Via MiXCR, TCRdb re-called the 5' RACE reads, giving one row per CDR3 protein. The data hold 7,000 to 8,000 distinct CDR3 sequences, with 7% observed a single time. The TCR comes from a male donor with early-stage non-small cell lung cancer. Source: PBMCs, taken at surgery. The J gene is TRBJ2-3, the V gene TRBV4-2, with 7 bases aligning to TRBD2. In DNA form, the CDR3 reads TGTGCCAGCAGCAAACCGGGAGGCGCCTCGGATACGCAGTATTTT. It yields the protein CASSKPGGASDTQYF.